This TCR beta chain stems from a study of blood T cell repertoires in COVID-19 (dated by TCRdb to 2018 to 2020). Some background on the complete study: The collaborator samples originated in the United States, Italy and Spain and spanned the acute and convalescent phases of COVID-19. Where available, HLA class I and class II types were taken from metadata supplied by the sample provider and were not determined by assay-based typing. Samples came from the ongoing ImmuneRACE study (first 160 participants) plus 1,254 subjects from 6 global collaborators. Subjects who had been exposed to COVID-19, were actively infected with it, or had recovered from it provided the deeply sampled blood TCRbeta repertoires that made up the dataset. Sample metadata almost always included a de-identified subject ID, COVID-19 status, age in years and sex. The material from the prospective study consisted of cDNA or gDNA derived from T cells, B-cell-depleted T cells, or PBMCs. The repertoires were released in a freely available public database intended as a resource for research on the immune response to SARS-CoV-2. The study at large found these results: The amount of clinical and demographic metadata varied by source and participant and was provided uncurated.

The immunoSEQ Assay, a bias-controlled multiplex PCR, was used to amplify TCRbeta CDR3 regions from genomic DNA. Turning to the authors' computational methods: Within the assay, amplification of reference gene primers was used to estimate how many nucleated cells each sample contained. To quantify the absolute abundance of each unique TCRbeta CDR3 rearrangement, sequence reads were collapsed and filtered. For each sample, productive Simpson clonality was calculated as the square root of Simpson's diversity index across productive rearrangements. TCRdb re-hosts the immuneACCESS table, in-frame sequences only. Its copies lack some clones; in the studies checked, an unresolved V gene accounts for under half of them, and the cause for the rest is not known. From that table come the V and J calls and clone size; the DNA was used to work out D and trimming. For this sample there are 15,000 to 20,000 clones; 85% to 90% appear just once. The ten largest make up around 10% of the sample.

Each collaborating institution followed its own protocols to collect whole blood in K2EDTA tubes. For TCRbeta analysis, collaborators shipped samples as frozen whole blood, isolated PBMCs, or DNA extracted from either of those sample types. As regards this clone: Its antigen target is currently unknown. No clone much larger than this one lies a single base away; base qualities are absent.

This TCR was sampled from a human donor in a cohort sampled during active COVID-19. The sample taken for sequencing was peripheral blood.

The nucleotides read TGTGCCAGCAGCTTAGAGTCATCTGGAAACACCATATATTTT. Protein translation: CASSLESSGNTIYF. The sequence is built from TRBV11-2 and TRBJ1-3; too little of a D gene remains to name it. The germline ends are 4 bases apart after V is trimmed by 0 bases and J by 1 base. From cysteine to phenylalanine, the CDR3 is 14 amino acids long. Only CDR3 DNA is held: 42 bases, read in frame from base 1. Taken from the germline V gene, the CDR1 and CDR2 loops are SGHAT and FQNNGV.